One sample yielded the 16 T cell receptor beta chains listed below, sequenced in a study of early T cells in non-severe SARS-CoV-2 infection. From the 5' RACE reads, TCRdb called clonotypes with MiXCR, one entry per CDR3 protein. The table has approximately 76,000 distinct CDR3 sequences, 12% seen once. Sequencing was carried out using whole blood. These receptors were taken from an adult who was a healthcare worker with PCR-confirmed SARS-CoV-2 infection or an uninfected control (not recorded which).

This clonotype was seen more than once but under ten times. The J gene is TRBJ2-7, the V gene TRBV6-1; no firm D call. The germline gives CDR1 MNHNS, CDR2 SASEGT. Trimming removed 8 bases at V and 7 bases at J, with 9 bases between. CDR3 size: 10 residues. CDR3 sequence (DNA): TGTGCCAGCGGCTCCCGTGAGCAGTACTTC. Translation: CASGSREQYF.

The gene calls are TRBV5-1 and TRBJ2-3, with D possibly matching TRBD1 (6 bases). V lost 2 bases and J 2 bases, leaving 9 bases between the germline ends. This CDR3 contains 14 residues. The germline CDR1 and CDR2 sequences are SGHRS and YFSETQ. CDR3 residues: CASSFGDNTDTQYF. The DNA of the CDR3 is TGCGCCAGCAGCTTCGGGGACAACACAGATACGCAGTATTTT. Full variable domain (remainder filled in from reference TRBV5-1 and TRBJ2-3): KAGVTQTPRYLIKTRGQQVTLSCSPISGHRSVSWYQQTPGQGLQFLFEYFSETQRNKGNFPGRFSGRQFSNSRSEMNVSTLELGDSALYLCASSFGDNTDTQYFGPGTRLTVL.

This clonotype has a count of ten or more. This chain connects TRBV20-1 to TRBJ2-2, with 8 bases aligning to TRBD1. V lost 1 base to trimming and J lost 4 bases; unmatched junction nucleotides: 5. CDR1 and CDR2 from the germline V gene are DFQATT and SNEGSKA (reference sequence). This CDR3 region has 15 residues. The CDR3 here is CSARASDRGTGELFF. CDR3 DNA: TGCAGTGCTAGAGCCTCCGACAGGGGCACCGGGGAGCTGTTTTTT.

The CDR3 is CASSLDENRNYGYTF. For the CDR3, the DNA is TGTGCCAGCAGCTTAGATGAGAACAGGAACTATGGCTACACCTTC. The chain uses TRBV11-3 and TRBJ1-2; a possible D gene is TRBD1 (5 bases). The CDR3 totals 15 residues. Trimming removed 0 bases at V and 2 bases at J, with 10 bases between. Germline loops: CDR1 SGHNT, CDR2 YENEEA.

This clonotype was detected only a few times. The genes are TRBV29-1 and TRBJ2-3; TRBD2 matches at 8 bases. Germline V CDR1 and CDR2: SQVTM, ANQGSEA. This CDR3 has 16 residues. The V gene end was trimmed by 3 bases and the J gene end by 0 bases; junction bases not matched to a gene: 8. CDR3 nucleotide sequence: TGCAGCGTTGACTCCCAGCGGGAGTCGAGCACAGATACGCAGTATTTT. It is translated as CSVDSQRESSTDTQYF.

This clonotype has a count of ten or more. The chain couples TRBV20-1 to TRBJ2-3; TRBD2 agrees at 8 bases. From germline, CDR1 is DFQATT and CDR2 SNEGSKA (reference sequence). The J segment lost 3 bases and the V segment lost 5 bases, leaving 7 bases of the junction unmatched. The CDR3 covers 14 residues. Written as DNA, the CDR3 is TGCAGTGCTTCGACTAGCGATAAGACAGATACGCAGTATTTT. Protein sequence: CSASTSDKTDTQYF.

At least ten counts were recorded for this clonotype. J is TRBJ2-1 and V is TRBV3-1; possible D gene TRBD2, 5 bases. The CDR3 has 15 residues. Germline CDR1 reads LGHDT; CDR2 reads YNNKEL (reference sequence). Between the trimmed V and J ends, which lost 1 base and 0 bases, there was a span of 7 bases. The CDR3 loop is CASSQGGLSYNEQFF. CDR3 coding DNA: TGTGCCAGCAGCCAAGGAGGGCTCTCCTACAATGAGCAGTTCTTC.

This clonotype came up many times. The V and J genes are TRBV3-1 and TRBJ1-2, with TRBD1 matching 7 bases. The CDR3 has 13 amino acids. The V gene end was trimmed by 4 bases and the J gene end by 4 bases; junction bases not matched to a gene: 3. Germline CDR1 reads LGHDT; CDR2 reads YNNKEL (reference sequence). The CDR3, as DNA: TGTGCCAGCAGCCGACAGGGACCCTATGGCTACACCTTC. This gives the protein CASSRQGPYGYTF.

This clonotype was detected ten times or more. The chain joins TRBV10-1 to TRBJ2-1; 8 positions agree with TRBD1. The germline V gene encodes CDR1 WNHNN and CDR2 SYGVQD (reference sequence). V trimming: 5 bases; J trimming: 0 bases; junction bases outside the gene matches: 6. This CDR3 contains 16 residues. This CDR3 reads CASSSRDRSSYNEQFF. Written as DNA, the CDR3 is TGCGCCAGCAGTAGCCGGGACAGGAGCTCCTACAATGAGCAGTTCTTC.

The rearrangement joins TRBV5-1 to TRBJ2-3; possibly TRBD2 for D (5 bases). The CDR3 has 13 residues. Germline V CDR1 and CDR2: SGHRS, YFSETQ. V was clipped by 4 bases and J by 4 bases, with 10 bases between them. CDR3 loop: CASSKGGPDTQYF. In DNA form, the CDR3 reads TGCGCCAGCAGCAAGGGCGGGCCAGATACGCAGTATTTT. Full variable domain (missing parts from reference TRBV5-1 and TRBJ2-3): KAGVTQTPRYLIKTRGQQVTLSCSPISGHRSVSWYQQTPGQGLQFLFEYFSETQRNKGNFPGRFSGRQFSNSRSEMNVSTLELGDSALYLCASSKGGPDTQYFGPGTRLTVL.

Ten or more counts support this clonotype. CDR3 residues: CASTPGTASTGELFF. For the CDR3, the DNA is TGTGCCAGCACACCCGGGACAGCTTCAACCGGGGAGCTGTTTTTT. This sequence joins TRBV2 and TRBJ2-2, with 7 bases aligning to TRBD1. From germline, CDR1 is SNHLY and CDR2 FYNNEI. The CDR3 is made up of 15 amino acids. Trimming took 7 bases from V and 5 from J; bases not matched to a gene: 10.

This clonotype has just a few counts. The V call is TRBV5-1, the J call TRBJ2-6; no clear D. V lost 0 bases, J lost 0 bases, and 10 bases lay in between. CDR1 and CDR2 (germline): SGHRS, YFSETQ. This CDR3 spans 17 amino acids. The CDR3 region has the DNA TGCGCCAGCAGCTTGGAAGCTCGACTCTCTGGGGCCAACGTCCTGACTTTC. It specifies CASSLEARLSGANVLTF.

This clonotype occurred many times. V is TRBV20-1 and J is TRBJ1-3; D is ambiguous. CDR1 and CDR2 (germline): DFQATT, SNEGSKA (reference sequence). This CDR3 is 14 amino acids long. V was shortened by 3 bases and J by 1 base, with 10 bases between the two germline ends. The CDR3: CSASLWASGNTIYF. DNA for the CDR3: TGCAGTGCTAGTCTATGGGCATCTGGAAACACCATATATTTT.

This clonotype was found many times. The rearrangement uses TRBV28 and TRBJ1-1; 10 bases agree with TRBD1. This CDR3 comprises 16 residues. Looked up from germline, CDR1 is MDHEN and CDR2 is SYDVKM. V was clipped by 5 bases and J by 5 bases; unmatched bases: 11. Here the CDR3 reads CASSLRDRGAETEAFF. The CDR3 DNA reads as TGTGCCAGCAGTCTCCGGGACAGGGGAGCGGAGACTGAAGCTTTCTTT.

The sample holds many counts of this clonotype. V usage is TRBV24-1 and J usage is TRBJ1-2, with 7 bases identical to TRBD1. Germline assignment: CDR1 KGHDR and CDR2 SFDVKD. The CDR3 has 14 residues. The V segment lost 2 bases and the J segment 4 bases; nucleotides outside the gene matches: 3. The CDR3 region has the DNA TGTGCCACCAGTGATTGGGACAGCTCCTATGGCTACACCTTC. It codes for CATSDWDSSYGYTF.

This clonotype was counted many times. This rearrangement joins TRBV5-1 to TRBJ1-1; 7 bases fit TRBD1. J was trimmed by 6 bases and V by 0 bases; bases with no gene match: 5. CDR1 is SGHRS, CDR2 YFSETQ, per germline. CDR3 length: 14 residues. The CDR3 reads CASSLDRGAAEAFF. The CDR3 nucleotides read TGCGCCAGCAGCTTGGACAGGGGAGCGGCTGAAGCTTTCTTT.